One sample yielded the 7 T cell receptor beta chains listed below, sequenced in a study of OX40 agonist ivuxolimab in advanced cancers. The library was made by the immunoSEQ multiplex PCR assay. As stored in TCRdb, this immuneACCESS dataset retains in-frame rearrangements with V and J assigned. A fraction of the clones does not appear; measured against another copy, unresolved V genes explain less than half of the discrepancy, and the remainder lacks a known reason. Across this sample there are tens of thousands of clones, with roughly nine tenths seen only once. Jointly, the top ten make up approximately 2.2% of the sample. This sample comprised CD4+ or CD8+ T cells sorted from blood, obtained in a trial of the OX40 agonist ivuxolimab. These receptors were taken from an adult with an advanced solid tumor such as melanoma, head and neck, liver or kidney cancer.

CDR3 in amino acids: CASSVTSGSSNEQFF. CDR3 bases: TGTGCCAGTAGTGTGACTAGCGGGAGTTCCAATGAGCAGTTCTTC. V is TRBV19 and J is TRBJ2-1; the match to TRBD2 covers 12 bases. Trimming at V came to 5 bases and at J to 6 bases, leaving 5 bases not matched to a gene. Per germline, CDR1 LNHDA and CDR2 SQIVND (reference sequence). This CDR3 has 15 amino acids.

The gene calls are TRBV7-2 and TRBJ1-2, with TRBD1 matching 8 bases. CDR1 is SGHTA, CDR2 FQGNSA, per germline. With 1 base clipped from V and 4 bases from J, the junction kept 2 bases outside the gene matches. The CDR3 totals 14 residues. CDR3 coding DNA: TGTGCCAGCAGCTTAGAAACAGGGGGCTATGGCTACACCTTC. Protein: CASSLETGGYGYTF.

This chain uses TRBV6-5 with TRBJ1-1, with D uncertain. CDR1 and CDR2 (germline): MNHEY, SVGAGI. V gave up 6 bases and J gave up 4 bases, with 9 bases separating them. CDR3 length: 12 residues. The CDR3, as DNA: TGTGCCAGCAGCCCCCTGACCACTGAAGCTTTCTTT. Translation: CASSPLTTEAFF.

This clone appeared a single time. CDR3: CASSESGQPIGNTF. CDR3 sequence (DNA): TGCGCCAGCAGTGAGTCGGGACAGCCTATCGGGAACACCTTC. J is TRBJ1-2 and V is TRBV10-2; 7 bases fit TRBD1. Losses at the gene ends were 0 bases for V and 12 bases for J; bases not matched to a gene: 10. Looked up from germline, CDR1 is WSHSY and CDR2 is SAAADI. This CDR3 contains 14 residues.

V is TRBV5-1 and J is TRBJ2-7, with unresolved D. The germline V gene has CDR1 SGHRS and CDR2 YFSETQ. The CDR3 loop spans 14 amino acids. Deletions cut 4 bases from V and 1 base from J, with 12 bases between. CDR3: CASSARLGSYEQYF. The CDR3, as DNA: TGCGCCAGCAGCGCACGGTTGGGGTCCTACGAGCAGTACTTC.

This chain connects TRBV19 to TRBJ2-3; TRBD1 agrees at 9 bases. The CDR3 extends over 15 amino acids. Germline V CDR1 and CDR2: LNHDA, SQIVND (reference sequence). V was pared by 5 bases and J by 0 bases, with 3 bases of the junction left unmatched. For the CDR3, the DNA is TGTGCCAGTAGTGGGGACAGGGCTAGCACAGATACGCAGTATTTT. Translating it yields CASSGDRASTDTQYF.

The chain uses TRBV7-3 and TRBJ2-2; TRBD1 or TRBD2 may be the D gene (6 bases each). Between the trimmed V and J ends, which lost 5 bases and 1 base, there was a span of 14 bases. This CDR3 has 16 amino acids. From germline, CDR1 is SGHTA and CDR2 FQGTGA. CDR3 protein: CASSQPGGLNTGELFF. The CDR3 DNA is TGTGCCAGCAGCCAACCCGGGGGCCTGAACACCGGGGAGCTGTTTTTT.